This T cell receptor beta chain was retrieved from a study of cytomegalovirus exposure and HLA in healthy donors. Study-wide findings and caveats: Most subjects' HLA-A and HLA-B alleles were reportedly predicted from TCR beta sequences.

As to this clone: The antigen remains undetermined.

In the PCR, 60 Vbeta and 13 Jbeta primers were used. Libraries were prepared by immunoSEQ multiplex PCR; TCRdb keeps only in-frame clonotypes and omits some of them. The data show under 150,000 clones, roughly 85% seen once. CDR1 and CDR2 (germline): SGHTA, FQGNSA. The CDR3 consists of 14 residues. V was shortened by 1 base and J by 2 bases, with 7 bases between the two germline ends. This TCR derives from a boy between 10 and 17 years old in good health and CMV-seronegative. The chain employs TRBV7-2 and TRBJ2-3, with D unclear. Sequenced input: PBMCs. CDR3 DNA: TGTGCCAGCAGCTTAGGAGGCCTCACAGATACGCAGTATTTT. Amino acids: CASSLGGLTDTQYF.